Following are 10 T cell receptor beta chains from one sample sequenced in a study of T-cell reconstitution after alpha-beta-depleted transplantation in children. The library targeted TCRbeta and was prepared with unique molecular identifiers. TCRdb reanalysed the PCR reads using MiXCR and keeps one entry per CDR3 protein. This table holds about 980,000 distinct CDR3 sequences, 25% to 35% found once. Source: PBMCs, mostly from graft donor cells, taken 360 days after TCRalphabeta/CD19-depleted stem cell transplant. Receptors were obtained from a boy in the first two years of life who had a stem cell transplant for SCID, so the T cells may come from the graft donor.

The chain uses TRBV20-1 and TRBJ2-2; 13 bases line up with TRBD2. The CDR3 is 15 residues long. The junction had 4 bases not matched to a gene; V was cut back by 4 bases and J by 5 bases. CDR1 DFQATT and CDR2 SNEGSKA come from the germline V gene (reference sequence). The CDR3: CSATGLAGVTGELFF. The CDR3 DNA sequence: TGCAGTGCTACCGGACTAGCGGGGGTGACCGGGGAGCTGTTTTTT.

This clonotype was recorded a few times. V gene TRBV10-3 combines with J gene TRBJ2-5; 10 bases match TRBD2. Unmatched junction bases numbered 4, after V lost 6 bases and J lost 6 bases. The CDR3 consists of 13 residues. CDR1 is ENHRY and CDR2 is SYGVKD in the germline V gene. CDR3 nucleotide sequence: TGTGCCATCAGCCCTAGCGGGGGAAAGACCCAGTACTTC. Translation gives CAISPSGGKTQYF.

This clonotype was counted between two and nine times. The chain uses TRBV27 and TRBJ2-3; D not resolved. V was trimmed by 4 bases and J by 1 base, leaving 6 bases between them. Germline assignment: CDR1 MNHEY and CDR2 SMNVEV (reference sequence). The CDR3 has 13 amino acids. The CDR3 nucleotides are TGTGCCAGCAGTTGGACCCGCACAGATACGCAGTATTTT. This sequence encodes CASSWTRTDTQYF.

This clonotype showed up just a few times. J is TRBJ2-5 and V is TRBV27; tentatively, D is TRBD1 (5 bases). Per germline, CDR1 MNHEY and CDR2 SMNVEV (reference sequence). There are 15 residues in the CDR3. Trimming left V 0 bases short and J 5 bases short, with 13 bases between. The CDR3 DNA sequence: TGTGCCAGCAGTTTATCGGCTAGTCCAGGGGAGACCCAGTACTTC. Amino acids: CASSLSASPGETQYF.

This clonotype was recorded at least ten times. The V and J genes are TRBV28 and TRBJ1-3, with 8 positions matching TRBD1. Germline loops: CDR1 MDHEN, CDR2 SYDVKM. This CDR3 has 16 residues. With 4 bases clipped from V and 5 bases from J, the junction kept 10 bases outside the gene matches. The chain's CDR3 is CASSSDRGRRRNTIYF. CDR3 DNA: TGTGCCAGCAGTTCCGACAGGGGAAGGAGAAGAAACACCATATATTTT. The variable domain in full, completed from reference TRBV28 and TRBJ1-3, reads DVKVTQSSRYLVKRTGEKVFLECVQDMDHENMFWYRQDPGLGLRLIYFSYDVKMKEKGDIPEGYSVSREKKERFSLILESASTNQTSMYLCASSSDRGRRRNTIYFGEGSWLTVV.

This chain joins TRBV10-2 and TRBJ1-5; TRBD1 agrees at 7 bases. The CDR3 contains 15 residues. Germline V gene data show CDR1 as WSHSY and CDR2 as SAAADI. V gave up 4 bases and J gave up 2 bases; unmatched junction bases: 5. The CDR3 DNA follows: TGCGCCAGCAGTGCGAGGGGGCTCGGCAATCAGCCCCAGCATTTT. It encodes CASSARGLGNQPQHF.

As DNA, the CDR3 is TGTGCCAGCCGGCTTGGGCAGGAGTATAATTCACCCCTCCACTTT. This encodes CASRLGQEYNSPLHF. This chain joins TRBV12-3 or TRBV12-4 and TRBJ1-6, with D uncertain. With 8 bases removed from V and 4 bases from J, the gap between germline ends came to 15 bases. This CDR3 comprises 15 residues.

V usage is TRBV15 and J usage is TRBJ2-1; D not resolved. Germline assignment: CDR1 LNHNV and CDR2 YYDKDF (reference sequence). CDR3 length: 17 amino acids. V was pared by 3 bases and J by 1 base, with 16 bases between. CDR3: CATSRGGTLPSYNEQFF. The CDR3, as DNA: TGTGCCACCAGCAGGGGTGGAACCCTACCATCCTACAATGAGCAGTTCTTC.

The chain has TRBV30 and TRBJ2-1, with D possibly matching TRBD2 (6 bases). This CDR3 is built from 14 residues. Trimming shortened V by 0 bases and J by 9 bases, and 15 bases separated the two germline ends. The V gene's germline CDR1 is GTSNPN and CDR2 SVGIG (reference sequence). For the CDR3, the DNA is TGTGCCTGGAGTGTACGCACCGGAGCGGGTGAGCAGTTCTTC. Its protein is CAWSVRTGAGEQFF. Complete variable domain (other parts from reference TRBV30 and TRBJ2-1): SQTIHQWPATLVQPVGSPLSLECTVEGTSNPNLYWYRQAAGRGLQLLFYSVGIGQISSEVPQNLSASRPQDRQFILSSKKLLLSDSGFYLCAWSVRTGAGEQFFGPGTRLTVL.

The chain has TRBV29-1 and TRBJ2-1; the match to TRBD1 covers 7 bases. Losses at the gene ends were 4 bases for V and 2 bases for J; bases not matched to a gene: 8. The germline V gene has CDR1 SQVTM and CDR2 ANQGSEA. There are 15 residues in the CDR3. This chain's CDR3 is CSVATGQTTYNEQFF. The CDR3 nucleotides are TGCAGCGTTGCGACGGGACAGACGACCTACAATGAGCAGTTCTTC.